This TCR beta chain appears in the sequencing data of a study of identical twins (dated by TCRdb to 2016 to 2017). In terms of the full investigation: To test whether fetal clonotypes persist, this study deep-sequenced TCR alpha and beta repertoires from monozygotic twins, from unrelated adults of various ages, and from cord blood. To rule out contamination, replicate twin experiments were performed at different times with different library preparation protocols. Overall results and qualifications from the work: The excess sharing between twins in beta out-of-frame sequences was weaker because fewer shared sequences reduced the signal-to-noise ratio. Abundant cord blood beta clonotypes carried fewer insertions; young adult naive repertoires showed a weaker similar trend, while memory repertoires showed none. Compared with coincidental sharing between unrelated individuals, an excess of low generation-probability sequences was observed among out-of-frame TCR alpha sequences shared between twins. Invariant T cells such as MAIT and iNKT could partly confound zero-insertion analyses, though diverse VJ usage argued against this for most clonotypes. Because the same donors could not be followed over many years, the conclusions depended on cross-sectional statistical analysis. In monozygotic twins, recombination models systematically underestimated out-of-frame TCR alpha sharing, but the models matched the sharing seen between unrelated individuals.

Only healthy Caucasian donors were included. The twin cohort consisted of three pairs of female monozygotic twins, all aged roughly 18 to 29 years. Peripheral blood mononuclear cells were used as the source from which RNA for TCR libraries was isolated. In regard to this clonotype: No antigen is known for it. Qualities for individual bases were not recorded, and no much larger clone is one base off.

The germline V gene sets CDR1 to LGHNT and CDR2 to FRNRAP. V sheds 2 bases and J sheds 1 base, leaving 8 bases between their ends. The CDR3 runs 14 residues from the cysteine to the phenylalanine. The DNA shown is the 42-base CDR3, in frame from base 1. To prepare the library, 5' RACE was applied. Sequencing was performed on an Illumina HiSeq 2000. Template switching added a universal primer binding site, and the final cDNA carried a unique molecular identifier that allowed TCR cDNA molecules to be counted accurately. Specific primers in the conserved constant-segment region were used to synthesize first-strand cDNA for TCR alpha and beta chains. To control for contamination, every cDNA library carried two barcodes: a SMART-Mk sample barcode plus Illumina barcodes. Two successive PCR steps introduced TruSeq adapter sequences along with Illumina sample barcodes. The Illumina HiSeq platform was used with custom primers to sequence TCR alpha and beta cDNA libraries. Per the authors' processing: MiGEC processed the raw reads to extract unique molecular identifiers, while MiXCR was used to determine the CDR3 positions. Recombination models were inferred per individual with the repgenHMM and IGoR tools using an EM algorithm. The analysis of shared clonotypes was done with the tcR package in R, with sharing normalized by the product of cloneset sizes. To study raw recombination without the effects of thymic and clonal selection, out-of-frame nonproductive sequences were analyzed. The public reads were reprocessed in TCRdb via fastp at Q25 and MiXCR, keeping in-frame beta chains. Here each entry gathers all rows of one CDR3 protein and keeps the most common genes and DNA. TCRdb's processing, not the authors' own work, is the source of the V and J calls. This sample lists under 900,000 distinct CDR3 sequences; over 9% were detected once. The ten biggest clones cover 1.5% to 2% of the sample.

These data were also reused for a study on yellow fever vaccine responses in identical twins. As the second publication notes: The authors reported that the T cell response to vaccination in identical twins appeared partly convergent and partly personalized. In identical twins, the study followed T cell clones that responded to the vaccine with precision.

The receptor was isolated from a woman under 30 in good health. Rearrangement joined TRBV12-5 to TRBJ1-1, with an unclear D gene assignment. Material: PBMCs. The DNA is TGTGCTAGTGGTTTGTCCCCTCCGAACACTGAAGCTTTCTTT. Translated, it reads CASGLSPPNTEAFF.